The 28 T cell receptor beta chains below come from one sample, sequenced in a study of blood T cell repertoires in COVID-19. The table came from immunoSEQ multiplex PCR; TCRdb's copy has only in-frame clones and leaves some out. Of under 100,000 clones listed, around 87% are singletons. The sequenced material came from peripheral blood. These receptors were collected from a male donor with acute or convalescent COVID-19.

The chain employs TRBV5-1 and TRBJ2-1; D is perhaps TRBD2 (6 bases). With 0 bases removed from V and 0 bases from J, the gap between germline ends came to 7 bases. This CDR3 region has 15 residues. Germline V gene data show CDR1 as SGHRS and CDR2 as YFSETQ. Here the CDR3 DNA reads TGCGCCAGCAGCTTGGACGGGAGCTCCTACAATGAGCAGTTCTTC. Translated: CASSLDGSSYNEQFF.

J is TRBJ1-5 and V is TRBV3-1 (or the pseudogene TRBV3-2); the D is unclear. The germline gives CDR1 LGHDT, CDR2 YNNKEL (reference sequence). The CDR3 extends over 13 amino acids. V was shortened by 2 bases and J by 5 bases, with 7 bases between the two germline ends. The CDR3 DNA is TGTGCCAGCAGCCAACAAACGGATCAGCCCCAGCATTTT. Its translation is CASSQQTDQPQHF.

The chain recombines TRBV5-1 with TRBJ2-7; D is ambiguous. The CDR3 has 14 amino acids. V was clipped by 0 bases and J by 0 bases, with 7 bases between them. Germline CDR1 and CDR2: SGHRS and YFSETQ. In DNA form, the CDR3 reads TGCGCCAGCAGCTTGGGAGGCGTCTCCTACGAGCAGTACTTC. Its translation: CASSLGGVSYEQYF. Complete variable domain (other parts from reference TRBV5-1 and TRBJ2-7): KAGVTQTPRYLIKTRGQQVTLSCSPISGHRSVSWYQQTPGQGLQFLFEYFSETQRNKGNFPGRFSGRQFSNSRSEMNVSTLELGDSALYLCASSLGGVSYEQYFGPGTRLTVT.

This sequence joins TRBV15 and TRBJ1-5; maybe TRBD1 (6 bases). This CDR3 has 16 residues. V lost 1 base to trimming and J lost 1 base, with 11 bases between them. Germline loops: CDR1 LNHNV, CDR2 YYDKDF (reference sequence). The CDR3 reads CATSRATGKSNQPQHF. As DNA, the CDR3 is TGTGCCACCAGCAGAGCCACAGGGAAGAGCAATCAGCCCCAGCATTTT.

The chain is built from TRBV6-2 or TRBV6-3 and TRBJ2-1, with TRBD2 matching 12 bases. Germline assignment: CDR1 MNHEY and CDR2 SVGEGT. There are 16 residues in the CDR3. V lost 4 bases, J lost 8 bases, and 9 bases stayed unmatched. CDR3 sequence reads: CASSFLAGGQSDEQFF. The CDR3 DNA sequence: TGTGCCAGCAGTTTCCTAGCGGGGGGGCAGTCGGATGAGCAGTTCTTC.

The V and J genes are TRBV5-1 and TRBJ2-7; D not resolved. V lost 4 bases and J lost 5, with 10 bases in between. Germline-derived CDR1 and CDR2 are SGHRS and YFSETQ. This CDR3 has 12 residues. The CDR3 coding sequence is TGCGCCAGCAGCCGGATAGGAGACGAGCAGTACTTC. It specifies CASSRIGDEQYF.

The chain links TRBV19 to TRBJ2-2, with TRBD1 matching over 7 bases. CDR3 size: 15 residues. Per the germline V gene, CDR1 is LNHDA and CDR2 is SQIVND (reference sequence). V gave up 1 base and J gave up 5 bases; unmatched junction bases: 4. The CDR3 coding sequence is TGTGCCAGTAGTATAGGGGACAGTGGGACCGGGGAGCTGTTTTTT. Protein: CASSIGDSGTGELFF.

The rearrangement uses TRBV5-1 and TRBJ1-2; D not resolved. V was cut by 4 bases and J by 0 bases, with 4 bases left in between. CDR3 size: 12 residues. The germline V gene encodes CDR1 SGHRS and CDR2 YFSETQ. CDR3 coding DNA: TGCGCCAGCAGCCAATCTAACTATGGCTACACCTTC. Its protein product is CASSQSNYGYTF. Full variable domain (rest looked up from reference TRBV5-1 and TRBJ1-2): KAGVTQTPRYLIKTRGQQVTLSCSPISGHRSVSWYQQTPGQGLQFLFEYFSETQRNKGNFPGRFSGRQFSNSRSEMNVSTLELGDSALYLCASSQSNYGYTFGSGTRLTVV.

The CDR3 nucleotides are TGTGCCAGTTTGGACAGGGGAAGAGGTGAGACCCAGTACTTC. Protein product: CASLDRGRGETQYF. The rearrangement uses TRBV19 and TRBJ2-5; 9 bases are shared with TRBD1. The CDR3 runs 14 residues. CDR1 LNHDA and CDR2 SQIVND come from the germline V gene (reference sequence). With V trimmed by 8 bases and J by 5 bases, 9 bases remained unmatched.

This rearrangement joins TRBV11-1 to TRBJ2-7; 8 bases are shared with TRBD1. Germline V gene data show CDR1 as SGHAT and CDR2 as FQDESV (reference sequence). V lost 1 base and J lost 3; bases outside the gene matches: 8. This CDR3 has 16 amino acids. CDR3 sequence (DNA): TGTGCCAGCAGCTTAGAGGGCCAGGGGGCATACTACGAGCAGTACTTC. It codes for CASSLEGQGAYYEQYF.

J is TRBJ1-3 and V is TRBV19; D might be TRBD1 (6 bases). V dropped 7 bases and J dropped 0 bases, with 10 bases sitting between them. CDR1 and CDR2 (germline): LNHDA, SQIVND (reference sequence). There are 14 residues in the CDR3. The CDR3, as DNA: TGTGCCAGTACGGGGGGCAGCTCTGGAAACACCATATATTTT. It encodes CASTGGSSGNTIYF. Complete variable domain (other parts from reference TRBV19 and TRBJ1-3): DGGITQSPKYLFRKEGQNVTLSCEQNLNHDAMYWYRQDPGQGLRLIYYSQIVNDFQKGDIAEGYSVSREKKESFPLTVTSAQKNPTAFYLCASTGGSSGNTIYFGEGSWLTVV.

This chain uses TRBV27 with TRBJ2-7, with 8 bases identical to TRBD2. Germline loops: CDR1 MNHEY, CDR2 SMNVEV (reference sequence). CDR3 size: 13 residues. V trimming: 6 bases; J trimming: 0 bases; junction bases outside the gene matches: 1. DNA of the CDR3: TGTGCCAGCAGCGGGGGGGCCTCCTACGAGCAGTACTTC. Translation gives CASSGGASYEQYF.

This chain uses TRBV10-3 with TRBJ2-7, with 7 nucleotides matching TRBD1. There are 19 residues in the CDR3. With V trimmed by 1 base and J by 0 bases, 15 bases remained unmatched. Germline assignment: CDR1 ENHRY and CDR2 SYGVKD. The CDR3: CAISEYAGTARTSSYEQYF. The CDR3 DNA reads TGTGCCATCAGTGAGTACGCCGGGACAGCCAGAACGAGCTCCTACGAGCAGTACTTC.

The rearrangement joins TRBV9 to TRBJ1-3; D is possibly TRBD1 (5 bases). Trimming took 4 bases from V and 0 from J, leaving 8 bases between them. Germline lookup yields CDR1 SGDLS and CDR2 YYNGEE. This CDR3 contains 14 residues. CDR3 in amino acids: CASSTGSSGNTIYF. The CDR3 DNA is TGTGCCAGCAGCACAGGCTCCTCTGGAAACACCATATATTTT.

The chain uses TRBV18 and TRBJ1-1; TRBD1 aligns across 7 bases. The germline V gene has CDR1 KGHSH and CDR2 LQKENI. This CDR3 contains 16 residues. The junction had 7 bases not matched to a gene; V was cut back by 3 bases and J by 0 bases. Here the CDR3 DNA reads TGTGCCAGCTCACCGGACAGGAGATCTGTGAACACTGAAGCTTTCTTT. Translating it yields CASSPDRRSVNTEAFF.

This chain uses TRBV4-1 with TRBJ2-3; D unresolved. Trimming stripped 4 bases from V and 2 bases from J, with 19 bases between. The CDR3 is 17 residues long. Germline V CDR1 and CDR2: MGHRA, YSYEKL. This CDR3 reads CASSRFYLSTTTDTQYF. The CDR3 DNA reads as TGCGCCAGCAGCCGCTTCTACCTCAGTACTACCACAGATACGCAGTATTTT.

The genes are TRBV2 and TRBJ1-1, with D possibly matching TRBD1 (6 bases). Germline assignment: CDR1 SNHLY and CDR2 FYNNEI. CDR3 length: 14 amino acids. Between the trimmed V and J ends, which lost 6 bases and 6 bases, there was a span of 17 bases. Here the CDR3 reads CASSLPQGSAEAFF. As DNA, the CDR3 is TGTGCCAGCAGCTTACCTCAGGGGAGCGCTGAAGCTTTCTTT.

This rearrangement joins TRBV30 to TRBJ1-6; D perhaps matches TRBD1 (5 bases). The germline V gene has CDR1 GTSNPN and CDR2 SVGIG (reference sequence). This CDR3 is 15 amino acids long. The CDR3 spells CALQLGRGWGAPLHF. DNA for the CDR3: TGTGCTTTGCAGCTGGGGAGGGGATGGGGAGCACCCCTCCACTTT.

Here the CDR3 reads CASSLSRSSYNEQFF. The CDR3 coding sequence is TGTGCCAGCAGCCTAAGCCGGAGCTCCTACAATGAGCAGTTCTTC. The chain employs TRBV7-9 and TRBJ2-1; D not resolved. Looked up from germline, CDR1 is SEHNR and CDR2 is FQNEAQ (reference sequence). The V end was cut by 5 bases, the J end by 0 bases, with 11 bases between. The CDR3 is 15 amino acids.

The V gene is TRBV11-2, the J gene TRBJ1-6; no reliable D call. The CDR3 extends over 16 amino acids. Trimming cost V 0 bases and J 9 bases, with 15 bases left between them. CDR1 and CDR2 from the germline V gene are SGHAT and FQNNGV. This CDR3 reads CASSLEATLRGSPLHF. In DNA form, the CDR3 reads TGTGCCAGCAGCTTAGAAGCGACTCTGAGAGGTTCACCCCTCCACTTT.

The genes are TRBV18 and TRBJ1-1, with 11 bases that match TRBD1. The CDR3 length is 15 residues. Germline loops: CDR1 KGHSH, CDR2 LQKENI. V lost 3 bases and J lost 5; bases outside the gene matches: 5. The CDR3 DNA is TGTGCCAGCTCACCGGGACAGGGGGATGGAACTGAAGCTTTCTTT. Its protein product is CASSPGQGDGTEAFF.

As concerns this clone: Additional DNA sequences in this sample encode the identical CDR3. This chain joins TRBV19 and TRBJ1-5; no reliable D call. This CDR3 is built from 13 residues. V was cut by 7 bases and J by 2 bases, with 9 bases left in between. Germline assignment: CDR1 LNHDA and CDR2 SQIVND (reference sequence). The CDR3 protein is CASNPGRNQPQHF. The CDR3 nucleotides read TGTGCCAGTAACCCCGGTCGCAATCAGCCCCAGCATTTT. The full variable domain, its missing parts supplied by reference TRBV19 and TRBJ1-5, is DGGITQSPKYLFRKEGQNVTLSCEQNLNHDAMYWYRQDPGQGLRLIYYSQIVNDFQKGDIAEGYSVSREKKESFPLTVTSAQKNPTAFYLCASNPGRNQPQHFGDGTRLSIL.

The chain couples TRBV6-6 to TRBJ2-1; 9 bases line up with TRBD2. CDR1 and CDR2 from the germline V gene are MNHNY and SVGAGI (reference sequence). The V segment lost 7 bases and the J segment 9 bases; nucleotides outside the gene matches: 10. The CDR3 consists of 14 residues. The CDR3 sequence: CASTGGGAEGEQFF. The CDR3 DNA is TGTGCCAGCACTGGCGGGGGGGCCGAGGGTGAGCAGTTCTTC.

This clone was seen a few times. V usage is TRBV5-1 and J usage is TRBJ1-3, with no clear D. V was shortened by 4 bases and J by 4 bases, with 21 bases between the two germline ends. Germline values: CDR1 SGHRS, CDR2 YFSETQ. The CDR3 sequence is 17 residues long. The CDR3 is CASSDSPRVEDGNTIYF. The CDR3 nucleotides are TGCGCCAGCAGCGATTCCCCCCGGGTGGAGGACGGAAACACCATATATTTT.

V gene TRBV14 combines with J gene TRBJ2-2; D gene ambiguous. With 6 bases removed from V and 0 bases from J, the gap between germline ends came to 8 bases. This CDR3 contains 14 residues. Germline lookup yields CDR1 SGHDN and CDR2 FVKESK. DNA for the CDR3: TGTGCCAGCAGGAAGGAGACGAACACCGGGGAGCTGTTTTTT. It yields the protein CASRKETNTGELFF.

The V call is TRBV6-5, the J call TRBJ1-6; 7 nucleotides align to TRBD1. V lost 7 bases and J lost 8; bases outside the gene matches: 5. The CDR3 is made up of 13 amino acids. CDR1 MNHEY and CDR2 SVGAGI come from the germline V gene. The CDR3 region is CASTRGSDSPLHF. In DNA, the CDR3 is TGTGCCAGCACCAGGGGGTCCGATTCACCCCTCCACTTT.

The V call is TRBV5-1, the J call TRBJ2-5; no firm D call. Trimming took off 6 bases at V and 2 bases at J, with 5 bases between the two ends. CDR1 and CDR2 from the germline V gene are SGHRS and YFSETQ. CDR3 size: 11 residues. In nucleotides, the CDR3 is TGCGCCAGCACCCAACAAGAGACCCAGTACTTC. This codes for CASTQQETQYF.

This chain uses TRBV5-8 with TRBJ1-4; 7 nucleotides align to TRBD1. CDR3 length equals 14 residues. CDR1 is SGHTS, CDR2 YDEGEE, per germline. J gave up 7 bases and V 4 bases, and 7 bases lay outside the gene matches. CDR3 in amino acids: CASSPRGIGEKLFF. The DNA of the CDR3 is TGTGCCAGCAGCCCCAGGGGGATAGGTGAAAAACTGTTTTTT.